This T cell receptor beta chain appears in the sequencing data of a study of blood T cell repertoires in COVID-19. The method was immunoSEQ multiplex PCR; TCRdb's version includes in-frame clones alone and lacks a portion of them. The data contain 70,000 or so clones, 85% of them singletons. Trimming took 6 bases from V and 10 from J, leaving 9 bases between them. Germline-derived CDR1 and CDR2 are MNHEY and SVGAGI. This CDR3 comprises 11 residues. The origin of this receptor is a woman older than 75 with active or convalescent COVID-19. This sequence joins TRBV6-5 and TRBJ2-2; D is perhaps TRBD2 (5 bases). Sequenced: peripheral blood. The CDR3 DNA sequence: TGTGCCAGCAGGCAGGAGGAGGAGCTGTTTTTT. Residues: CASRQEEELFF.